These 4 T cell receptor beta chains were sequenced from one sample in a study of T cell responses to AZD1222 COVID-19 vaccine (dated by TCRdb to about 2021). Library preparation employed the immunoSEQ multiplex PCR assay. In its TCRdb copy, this immuneACCESS table keeps in-frame sequences only and misses some clones. Where compared with another copy, unresolved V genes explain less than half of these, and the others have no known cause. This sample comprises more than 95,000 clones, 70% to 90% of them detected only once. The ten largest clones take up approximately 4.2% of the sample. Explained via the paper, the time point label denotes: baseline before first vaccination. This specimen was peripheral blood, taken on day 0 of AZD1222 vaccination. The origin of the receptors is an adult in good health.

The J gene is TRBJ2-1, the V gene TRBV6-5; D may be TRBD1 or TRBD2 (5 bases each). The CDR3 length is 10 residues. Germline V lookup: CDR1 MNHEY, CDR2 SVGAGI. With 8 bases removed from V and 8 bases from J, the gap between germline ends came to 7 bases. The CDR3 protein is CASLGDEQFF. For the CDR3, the DNA is TGTGCCAGCCTGGGGGATGAGCAGTTCTTC.

The rearrangement links TRBV5-5 to TRBJ2-3; D may be TRBD1 (6 bases). Trimming removed 5 bases at V and 0 bases at J, with 16 bases between. The CDR3 has 16 amino acids. Per germline, CDR1 SGHKS and CDR2 YYEKEE (reference sequence). CDR3 protein: CASSSTGTGSTDTQYF. The CDR3 coding sequence is TGTGCCAGCAGTTCTACAGGGACGGGGAGCACAGATACGCAGTATTTT.

This clone occurred a few times. The gene calls are TRBV19 and TRBJ2-1; maybe TRBD2 (5 bases). Germline assignment: CDR1 LNHDA and CDR2 SQIVND (reference sequence). Trimming stripped 7 bases from V and 7 bases from J, with 20 bases between. CDR3 length equals 15 residues. CDR3: CASMLERAGGNEQFF. The DNA of the CDR3 is TGTGCCAGTATGCTTGAGAGAGCCGGCGGGAATGAGCAGTTCTTC.

J is TRBJ1-1 and V is TRBV6-5, with 8 bases matching TRBD1. Germline lookup yields CDR1 MNHEY and CDR2 SVGAGI. CDR3 size: 14 residues. The V and J ends lost 6 bases and 7 bases, in that order; junction bases with no gene match: 10. The CDR3: CASRSTSGTGEAFF. The CDR3 region has the DNA TGTGCCAGCAGAAGCACATCCGGGACAGGTGAAGCTTTCTTT.